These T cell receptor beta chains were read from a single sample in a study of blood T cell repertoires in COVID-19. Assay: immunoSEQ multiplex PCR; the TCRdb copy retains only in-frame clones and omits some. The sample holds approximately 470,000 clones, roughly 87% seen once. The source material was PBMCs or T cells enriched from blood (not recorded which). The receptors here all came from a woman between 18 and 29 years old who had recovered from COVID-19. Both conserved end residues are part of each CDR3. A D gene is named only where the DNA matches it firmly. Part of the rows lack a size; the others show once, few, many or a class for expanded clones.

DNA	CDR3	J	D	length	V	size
TGTGCCAGTAGTATAGAACGGAGACTAGCGGGCGATGAGCAGTTCTTC	CASSIERRLAGDEQFF	TRBJ2-1	TRBD2	16	TRBV19	.
TGTGCCAGCAATCAGGGGGCATTTTATAATTCACCCCTCCACTTT	CASNQGAFYNSPLHF	TRBJ1-6	TRBD1	15	TRBV6-5	.
TGTGCCAGCACCGGACAGGGGGCAGATACGCAGTATTTT	CASTGQGADTQYF	TRBJ2-3	.	13	TRBV21-1	.
TGCGCCAGCAGCTCCTCAGACAGAAATAACTATGGCTACACCTTC	CASSSSDRNNYGYTF	TRBJ1-2	.	15	TRBV5-1	.
TGCGCCAGCAGCTGGCGACAGGCGAGTGGAAACACCATATATTTT	CASSWRQASGNTIYF	TRBJ1-3	.	15	TRBV4-1	.
TGTGCCTGGAGTGTAGACAGGAGCTCCTATAATTCACCCCTCCACTTT	CAWSVDRSSYNSPLHF	TRBJ1-6	.	16	TRBV30	.
TGTGCCAGCAGCCAAGAGCAGAGGGGGGGTGCTTTCTTT	CASSQEQRGGAFF	TRBJ1-1	.	13	TRBV3-1/TRBV3-2	.
TGTGCCAGCAGTTTTGGAGGGTCCTACAATGAGCAGTTCTTC	CASSFGGSYNEQFF	TRBJ2-1	.	14	TRBV27	.
TGTGCCACCAGCAGAGAACAGAGATACACTGAAGCTTTCTTT	CATSREQRYTEAFF	TRBJ1-1	.	14	TRBV15	.
TGTGCCAGCAGCCGCTTCACTAGCGGGGGGGCGGAGACCCAGTACTTC	CASSRFTSGGAETQYF	TRBJ2-5	TRBD2	16	TRBV3-1/TRBV3-2	few
TGTGCCAGCAGCCAAGATGCGACTAGCGGGGTAGTGCAGTACTTC	CASSQDATSGVVQYF	TRBJ2-7	TRBD2	15	TRBV3-1/TRBV3-2	few
TGTGCCAGCAGCCGTTATTCTGGAAACACCATATATTTT	CASSRYSGNTIYF	TRBJ1-3	.	13	TRBV28	.
TGTGCCAGCGGACTCCTGGCAGGTCGTCTAGGGGGCTACACCTTC	CASGLLAGRLGGYTF	TRBJ1-2	.	15	TRBV11-2	.
TGTGCCAGTAGTATTGGGGGGCAGGGGGCCCAGCCCCAGCATTTT	CASSIGGQGAQPQHF	TRBJ1-5	TRBD1	15	TRBV19	.
TGTGCCAGCAGCCCGGACAGGGCAAATTCACCCCTCCACTTT	CASSPDRANSPLHF	TRBJ1-6	TRBD1	14	TRBV7-9	.
TGTGCCAGCAGCTCCCCTAGGACTCAAGAGACCCAGTACTTC	CASSSPRTQETQYF	TRBJ2-5	.	14	TRBV11-2	.
TGTGCCAGCAGCTTGAACAGGTATACGTACGAGCAGTACTTC	CASSLNRYTYEQYF	TRBJ2-7	.	14	TRBV5-6	.
TGTGCCAGCAGCCAAGATTTGGCAGGTGGCTCGGCCGAGCAGTACTTC	CASSQDLAGGSAEQYF	TRBJ2-7	.	16	TRBV4-2	.
TGCGCCAGCAGCCTGGACAGCCCAAACACTGAAGCTTTCTTT	CASSLDSPNTEAFF	TRBJ1-1	.	14	TRBV5-1	.
TGTGCCAGCAGCCGAAGTGGCGGCTACACCTTC	CASSRSGGYTF	TRBJ1-2	.	11	TRBV7-9	.
TGTGCCAGCAGCTTCACTCTAAGCTCGCCCCAGCATTTT	CASSFTLSSPQHF	TRBJ1-5	.	13	TRBV7-2	once
TGCAGTGCAAGTCCCCAGGGGTATCTGGCTGAAGCTTTCTTT	CSASPQGYLAEAFF	TRBJ1-1	.	14	TRBV20-1	.
TGTGCTAGTGGTTTCAGGGGAGTCGGCGAGCAGTACTTC	CASGFRGVGEQYF	TRBJ2-7	.	13	TRBV12-5	.
TGTGCCAGCAGCCGCCGACAGGGAGGATCTGAAGCTTTCTTT	CASSRRQGGSEAFF	TRBJ1-1	TRBD1	14	TRBV6-5	.
TGTGCCAGTAGTCTTTGGGGGGGCTATGGCTACACCTTC	CASSLWGGYGYTF	TRBJ1-2	.	13	TRBV19	.
TGTGCCAGCAGTTTAAAGACAGGGGTTGGGACTGAAGCTTTCTTT	CASSLKTGVGTEAFF	TRBJ1-1	TRBD1	15	TRBV28	.
TGTGCCAGCAGTTTGAGAACAGGGGGCGCGGCGGATACGCAGTATTTT	CASSLRTGGAADTQYF	TRBJ2-3	TRBD1	16	TRBV28	once
TGTGCCAGCAGCTTAACAAGCTCTGGAAACACCATATATTTT	CASSLTSSGNTIYF	TRBJ1-3	.	14	TRBV7-2	.
TGTGCCAGCAGCGAAGGGGACAGTCCTAATTCACCCCTCCACTTT	CASSEGDSPNSPLHF	TRBJ1-6	TRBD1	15	TRBV6-4	medium-sized
TGTGCCAGCAGTCGACTGGACAGCATCCCCACTGAAGCTTTCTTT	CASSRLDSIPTEAFF	TRBJ1-1	.	15	TRBV6-2/TRBV6-3	.
TGTGCCAGCAGCCAAAGCTCCCCTGCGGGGGGGCCCGAGCAGTACTTC	CASSQSSPAGGPEQYF	TRBJ2-7	TRBD2	16	TRBV4-2	.
TGCGCCAGCAGCCAAGGAAGGAGTCCCTTGGGCACAGATACGCAGTATTTT	CASSQGRSPLGTDTQYF	TRBJ2-3	.	17	TRBV4-1	once
TGTGCCAGCAGCTTGGCAAATGAGCAGTTCTTC	CASSLANEQFF	TRBJ2-1	.	11	TRBV5-6	.
TGTGCCAGCAGCGGACGGTCCCTCCCACCGGGACTAGGGGGAAAGAATGAGCAGTTCTTC	CASSGRSLPPGLGGKNEQFF	TRBJ2-1	TRBD2	20	TRBV9	.
TGTGCCAGCAGCCCACCGACAGGGAGAGATGGCTACACCTTC	CASSPPTGRDGYTF	TRBJ1-2	TRBD1	14	TRBV9	.
TGTGCCAGCAGCTCCATTACGACAGCCTATGGCTACACCTTC	CASSSITTAYGYTF	TRBJ1-2	.	14	TRBV9	.
TGTGCCAGCAGCTCTTCGACAGGGAGCAATCAGCCCCAGCATTTT	CASSSSTGSNQPQHF	TRBJ1-5	TRBD1	15	TRBV5-5	.
TGTGCCAGCTCACCACAGACAGGGTTGGGTAATTCACCCCTCCACTTT	CASSPQTGLGNSPLHF	TRBJ1-6	TRBD1	16	TRBV18	.
TGTGCCAGCAGTGCCCAACCGCGAGGGACTGAAGCTTTCTTT	CASSAQPRGTEAFF	TRBJ1-1	.	14	TRBV6-4	.
TGTGCCAGCAGTTATACACCGGGACAGGGGACCGCTGAGCAGTTCTTC	CASSYTPGQGTAEQFF	TRBJ2-1	TRBD1	16	TRBV6-5	.
TGTGCCAGCAGTGAACCGATGCAGAATGAAAAACTGTTTTTT	CASSEPMQNEKLFF	TRBJ1-4	.	14	TRBV6-1	.
TGTGCCAGCAGCTTAAACGCGGGAGGAGGTTCACCCCTCCACTTT	CASSLNAGGGSPLHF	TRBJ1-6	.	15	TRBV5-6	.
TGTGCCTGGAGTGCCAGGGGGGACTCTGGCTACACCTTC	CAWSARGDSGYTF	TRBJ1-2	TRBD1	13	TRBV30	.
TGCGCCAGCAGCAGGAGGATTACCGGGGAGCTGTTTTTT	CASSRRITGELFF	TRBJ2-2	.	13	TRBV5-1	.
TGTGCCAGCAGCCCTCAAGGGGGGGGCGGAAAACTGTTTTTT	CASSPQGGGGKLFF	TRBJ1-4	.	14	TRBV7-2	.
TGTGCCAGCGCATCCCCCAGGGAACCAAATTCACCCCTCCACTTT	CASASPREPNSPLHF	TRBJ1-6	.	15	TRBV5-6	.
TGTGCCAGCAGTGGCCGAACTAGCGGGCCTGGGGCCCAGTACTTC	CASSGRTSGPGAQYF	TRBJ2-5	TRBD2	15	TRBV2	.
TGTGCCAGCAGTTTTGACAGGGGGCGCGTTACTGATGGCTACACCTTC	CASSFDRGRVTDGYTF	TRBJ1-2	TRBD1	16	TRBV6-5	.
TGTGCCAGTACACCGGACAGGGGCTACACCGGGGAGCTGTTTTTT	CASTPDRGYTGELFF	TRBJ2-2	TRBD1	15	TRBV19	.
TGTGCCAGCAGTTACGGTCGAGGAAATGCCTACGAGCAGTACTTC	CASSYGRGNAYEQYF	TRBJ2-7	.	15	TRBV6-5	.
TGTGCCAGCAGTGGGGCAGGGTATCAGTCTGGAAAACTGTTTTTT	CASSGAGYQSGKLFF	TRBJ1-4	.	15	TRBV2	.
TGTGCCAGCTCACGGGACTCGAACACCGGGGAGCTGTTTTTT	CASSRDSNTGELFF	TRBJ2-2	.	14	TRBV18	.
TGTGCCAGCAGTGAGGACAGGGTCGGGGGTGGCTACACCTTC	CASSEDRVGGGYTF	TRBJ1-2	TRBD1	14	TRBV6-1	.
TGTGCCAGCACCCAAAGGGGCGTAGGCACAGATACGCAGTATTTT	CASTQRGVGTDTQYF	TRBJ2-3	.	15	TRBV6-5	.
TGTGCCTGGGCAAACGGGCAGGGGGCGACCGGGGAGCTGTTTTTT	CAWANGQGATGELFF	TRBJ2-2	TRBD1	15	TRBV30	.
TGTGCCACCAGCAGAGATCTCGAGGGAAGAGGCTATGGCTACACCTTC	CATSRDLEGRGYGYTF	TRBJ1-2	.	16	TRBV15	few
TGTGCCAGCAGCGCGACAGGGGGTCGAGCTTTCTTT	CASSATGGRAFF	TRBJ1-1	TRBD1	12	TRBV9	once